This T cell receptor (beta chain) was identified in a study of T cell responses to AZD1222 COVID-19 vaccine. TCRdb's table, derived via immunoSEQ multiplex PCR, lists solely in-frame clones and lacks some. The sample consists of 180,000 or so clones, nearly 95% of them appearing once. Trimming removed 4 bases from V and 4 bases from J; junction bases left unmatched: 11. The CDR3 is 16 amino acids. CDR1 and CDR2 (germline): KGHSH, LQKENI. The receptor was isolated from an adult who received the AZD1222 COVID-19 vaccine. Sequenced material: peripheral blood, taken 28 days after the second AZD1222 dose. The chain uses TRBV18 and TRBJ1-1, with TRBD1 matching over 8 bases. In DNA, the CDR3 is TGTGCCAGCTCACTGTCCACACAGGGGGTGGCCACTGAAGCTTTCTTT. Translating gives CASSLSTQGVATEAFF.